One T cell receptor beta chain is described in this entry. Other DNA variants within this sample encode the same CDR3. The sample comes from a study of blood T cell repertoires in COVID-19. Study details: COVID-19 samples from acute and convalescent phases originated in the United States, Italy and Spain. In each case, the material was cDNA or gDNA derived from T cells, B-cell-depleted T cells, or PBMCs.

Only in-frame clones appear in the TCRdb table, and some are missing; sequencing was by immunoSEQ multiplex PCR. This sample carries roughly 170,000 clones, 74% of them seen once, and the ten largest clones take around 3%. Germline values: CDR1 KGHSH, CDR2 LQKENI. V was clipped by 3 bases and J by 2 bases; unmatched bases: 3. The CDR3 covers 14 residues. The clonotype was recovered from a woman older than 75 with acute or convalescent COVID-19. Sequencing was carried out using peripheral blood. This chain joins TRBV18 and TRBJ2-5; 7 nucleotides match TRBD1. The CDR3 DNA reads TGTGCCAGCTCACCGGGACAGAGTCAAGAGACCCAGTACTTC. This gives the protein CASSPGQSQETQYF.